The 15 T cell receptor beta chains presented below share a single source sample, sequenced in a study of T-cell reconstitution after alpha-beta-depleted transplantation in children. Unique molecular identifiers featured in how the TCRbeta library was prepared. MiXCR was run by TCRdb on the PCR reads, yielding one entry per CDR3 protein. The sample carries about 500,000 distinct CDR3 sequences, around a third recorded once. The sample consisted of PBMCs from the stem cell graft donor, taken from the stem cell graft. The origin of the receptors is a human donor who donated a stem cell graft to a child with aplastic anemia.

The J gene is TRBJ1-3, the V gene TRBV6-5; no clear D gene. Germline assignment: CDR1 MNHEY and CDR2 SVGAGI. This CDR3 region has 17 residues. With 0 bases removed from V and 0 bases from J, the gap between germline ends came to 12 bases. The CDR3 loop is CASSYSKWILSGNTIYF. Here the CDR3 DNA reads TGTGCCAGCAGTTACTCGAAGTGGATTCTCTCTGGAAACACCATATATTTT.

V and J are TRBV5-1 and TRBJ2-1; 11 positions agree with TRBD1. CDR3 length equals 16 residues. Germline V gene sequence: CDR1 SGHRS, CDR2 YFSETQ. V shed 3 bases and J 7 bases; nucleotides not matched to a gene: 9. The CDR3 bases are TGCGCCAGCAGCTCCAGACCGGGACAGGGGGGGAATGAGCAGTTCTTC. Translation gives CASSSRPGQGGNEQFF.

The rearrangement uses TRBV11-3 and TRBJ2-1, with a possible D match to TRBD2 (6 bases). This CDR3 is built from 13 residues. V was trimmed by 3 bases and J by 10 bases, leaving 13 bases between them. CDR1 is SGHNT and CDR2 is YENEEA in the germline V gene. Written as DNA, the CDR3 is TGTGCCAGCAGCTTTGACTGGGCGGGGGAGCAGTTCTTC. Translating it yields CASSFDWAGEQFF.

This chain connects TRBV12-3 or TRBV12-4 to TRBJ1-3; 9 positions match TRBD1. The length of the CDR3 is 17 residues. V was clipped by 6 bases and J by 6 bases; unmatched bases: 15. CDR3 DNA sequence: TGTGCCAGCAGCCCACACCCGGGGGACAGGGAGGCAAACACCATATATTTT. Amino acid sequence: CASSPHPGDREANTIYF.

This chain uses TRBV20-1 with TRBJ2-2; the D is unclear. There are 11 residues in the CDR3. Trimming pared 7 bases from V and 6 bases from J, leaving 9 bases between. Germline lookup yields CDR1 DFQATT and CDR2 SNEGSKA (reference sequence). CDR3 amino acids: CSVPGPGELFF. CDR3 bases: TGCAGTGTACCTGGTCCCGGGGAGCTGTTTTTT.

The rearrangement joins TRBV5-1 to TRBJ2-1; the match to TRBD2 covers 7 bases. The CDR3 loop spans 16 amino acids. With V trimmed by 4 bases and J by 6 bases, 13 bases remained unmatched. CDR1 SGHRS and CDR2 YFSETQ come from the germline V gene. CDR3 residues: CASSLGGSSGFNEQFF. CDR3 coding DNA: TGCGCCAGCAGCCTAGGCGGGAGTAGCGGGTTCAATGAGCAGTTCTTC.

This clonotype turned up a few times. The chain recombines TRBV6-1 with TRBJ1-2; D is undetermined. V shed 2 bases and J shed 0 bases, with 10 bases lying between them. Germline loops: CDR1 MNHNS, CDR2 SASEGT. The CDR3 is made up of 15 amino acids. CDR3 coding DNA: TGTGCCAGCAGTGAATGGGCAGGTCCTAACTATGGCTACACCTTC. As protein: CASSEWAGPNYGYTF.

The chain couples TRBV20-1 to TRBJ2-1; 12 bases agree with TRBD2. Germline CDR1 is DFQATT and CDR2 is SNEGSKA (reference sequence). V gave up 6 bases and J gave up 0 bases; unmatched junction bases: 3. The CDR3 loop spans 15 amino acids. This CDR3 is CSAPGLAGSYNEQFF. Written as DNA, the CDR3 is TGCAGTGCCCCGGGACTAGCGGGCTCCTACAATGAGCAGTTCTTC.

The rearrangement uses TRBV5-6 and TRBJ2-2, with D unresolved. Trimming removed 1 base at V and 6 bases at J, with 13 bases between. Germline CDR1 is SGHDT and CDR2 is YYEEEE. The CDR3 spans 15 residues. The CDR3 region is CASSLIGRIAGELFF. The CDR3 DNA reads as TGTGCCAGCAGCTTGATTGGTCGGATCGCCGGGGAGCTGTTTTTT. The full variable domain, rest sourced from reference TRBV5-6 and TRBJ2-2, is DAGVTQSPTHLIKTRGQQVTLRCSPKSGHDTVSWYQQALGQGPQFIFQYYEEEERQRGNFPDRFSGHQFPNYSSELNVNALLLGDSALYLCASSLIGRIAGELFFGEGSRLTVL.

In its sample, this clonotype was seen a few times. This rearrangement joins TRBV29-1 to TRBJ1-1; D uncertain. The germline V gene has CDR1 SQVTM and CDR2 ANQGSEA. Trimming pared 1 base from V and 0 bases from J, leaving 12 bases between. This CDR3 spans 15 amino acids. The CDR3 coding sequence is TGCAGCGTTGAAGGAGTAAGAGCTATGAACACTGAAGCTTTCTTT. It specifies CSVEGVRAMNTEAFF.

The table lists this clonotype with a few counts. CDR3 sequence: CASSLGGGGLAEQQYF. The CDR3 bases are TGTGCCAGCAGCTTAGGAGGTGGGGGACTAGCGGAACAGCAGTACTTC. The genes are TRBV7-2 and TRBJ2-7; 11 nucleotides align to TRBD2. The length of the CDR3 is 16 residues. With V trimmed by 1 base and J by 8 bases, 10 bases remained unmatched. Germline V gene sequence: CDR1 SGHTA, CDR2 FQGNSA. Filled out from reference TRBV7-2 and TRBJ2-7, the complete variable domain reads GAGVSQSPSNKVTEKGKDVELRCDPISGHTALYWYRQSLGQGLEFLIYFQGNSAPDKSGLPSDRFSAERTGGSVSTLTIQRTQQEDSAVYLCASSLGGGGLAEQQYFGPGTRLTVT.

This clonotype was counted a few times. V is TRBV10-3 and J is TRBJ2-7; tentatively, D is TRBD1 or TRBD2 (7 bases each). Germline CDR1 is ENHRY and CDR2 is SYGVKD. V was pared by 2 bases and J by 7 bases, with 12 bases between. The CDR3 is 13 residues long. The DNA of the CDR3 is TGTGCCATCAGTGAGGACAGGGAGGGGGAGCAGTACTTC. Translating it yields CAISEDREGEQYF.

This clonotype has only one observation. V is TRBV9 and J is TRBJ2-7; unclear D gene. The CDR3 sequence is 13 residues long. Germline V gene data show CDR1 as SGDLS and CDR2 as YYNGEE. Between the trimmed V and J ends, which lost 0 bases and 4 bases, there was a span of 8 bases. The CDR3 loop reads CASSVVPEYEQYF. In nucleotides, the CDR3 is TGTGCCAGCAGCGTAGTCCCAGAATACGAGCAGTACTTC.

CDR3 sequence reads: CASSRRSLQGETQYF. The DNA of the CDR3 is TGCGCCAGCAGCCGACGGAGTTTACAGGGAGAGACCCAGTACTTC. The chain couples TRBV5-1 to TRBJ2-5; tentative D call: TRBD1 (6 bases). This CDR3 is 15 amino acids long. V shed 4 bases and J shed 4 bases, with 17 bases lying between them. Looked up from germline, CDR1 is SGHRS and CDR2 is YFSETQ.

The chain recombines TRBV4-3 with TRBJ2-7, with D maybe TRBD2 (5 bases). The ends were cut back, 1 base at V and 6 bases at J, with 16 bases in the middle. The CDR3 consists of 15 residues. CDR1 and CDR2 (germline): LGHNA, YSLEER. CDR3 amino acids: CASSQGSAVSGEQYF. The CDR3 bases are TGCGCCAGCAGCCAAGGATCGGCCGTGAGCGGCGAGCAGTACTTC.